These 28 T cell receptor beta chains were sequenced from one sample in a study of blood T cells in healthy people across ages (dated by TCRdb to about 2015). Library preparation used 5' RACE. Sequencer: Illumina HiSeq 2500. The second PCR ran for roughly 7 to 12 cycles and used a J-beta primer mix along with a sample-barcoded 5' primer. The public reads were run again by TCRdb, first through fastp at Q25 and then through MiXCR, and only productive beta chains were kept. Rows matching on CDR3 protein sequence are summarized as one entry with the most common DNA and genes. The sample table records 1.5 million to 2 million distinct CDR3 sequences; about 50% of these occur just once. The ten largest clones capture 2.1% of the sample. What was sequenced was blood. The receptors come from a woman between 40 and 55 years old in good health.

The V and J genes are TRBV25-1 and TRBJ1-1, with D unclear. The germline gives CDR1 MGHDK, CDR2 SYGVNS. The CDR3 is 12 residues long. V was trimmed by 5 bases and J by 1 base, leaving 5 bases between them. The chain's CDR3 is CASSKGNTEAFF. Written as DNA, the CDR3 is TGTGCCAGCAGTAAGGGGAACACTGAAGCTTTCTTT.

Comment on this clonotype: The junction differs from germline at one of its ends, possibly a read error. This sequence joins TRBV4-2 and TRBJ2-3, with 14 bases identical to TRBD2. The germline gives CDR1 LGHNA, CDR2 YNFKEQ. CDR3 length equals 18 residues. The CDR3 here is CASSQGGLAGVSTDTQYF. The CDR3 region has the DNA TGTGCCAGCAGTCAAGGGGGACTAGCGGGGGTCAGCACAGATACGCAGTATTTT.

The sample holds a few counts of this clonotype. This chain links TRBV10-3 with TRBJ2-5; 8 bases agree with TRBD2. V was clipped by 9 bases and J by 1 base; unmatched bases: 13. The germline V gene encodes CDR1 ENHRY and CDR2 SYGVKD. This CDR3 comprises 16 residues. The CDR3 region has the DNA TGTGCCATTAGCAGCGGGGGCGGTCAACCCCAAGAGACCCAGTACTTC. Protein sequence: CAISSGGGQPQETQYF.

This clonotype has just a few counts. The CDR3: CASSSYDTPNYGYTF. DNA for the CDR3: TGTGCCAGCAGCTCCTACGACACCCCTAACTATGGCTACACCTTC. J is TRBJ1-2 and V is TRBV7-2; D not resolved. The CDR3 is 15 amino acids. Germline assignment: CDR1 SGHTA and CDR2 FQGNSA. The V gene lost 4 bases and the J gene lost 0 bases, with 12 bases spanning the gap.

V is TRBV7-2 and J is TRBJ1-2; D is possibly TRBD1 (5 bases). CDR3 size: 14 residues. Germline CDR1 SGHTA, CDR2 FQGNSA. V lost 5 bases, J lost 4 bases, and 14 bases lay in between. CDR3 sequence: CASSVEGPVYGYTF. DNA for the CDR3: TGTGCCAGCAGCGTAGAGGGGCCCGTCTATGGCTACACCTTC.

The V gene is TRBV5-1, the J gene TRBJ1-2; TRBD1 might be the D (6 bases). V was cut by 1 base and J by 8 bases, with 18 bases left in between. CDR1 and CDR2 from the germline V gene are SGHRS and YFSETQ. The CDR3 runs 15 residues. The CDR3 here is CASSLFRGSLEGYTF. DNA for the CDR3: TGCGCCAGCAGCTTGTTCAGGGGATCATTGGAGGGCTACACCTTC.

Only a few counts were recorded for this clonotype. The chain combines TRBV6-1 with TRBJ2-5, with D uncertain. CDR3 size: 14 residues. Germline CDR1 MNHNS, CDR2 SASEGT. V dropped 1 base and J dropped 4 bases, with 10 bases sitting between them. The CDR3, as DNA: TGTGCCAGCAGTGAAGGGCACGGCCTAGAGACCCAGTACTTC. Translated, it gives CASSEGHGLETQYF.

The chain employs TRBV20-1 and TRBJ2-7, with unresolved D. There are 13 residues in the CDR3. CDR1 is DFQATT, CDR2 SNEGSKA, per germline (reference sequence). Trimming left V 5 bases short and J 0 bases short, with 11 bases between. Here the CDR3 reads CSAAPTLSYEQYF. CDR3 bases: TGCAGTGCTGCGCCAACTCTCTCCTACGAGCAGTACTTC.

V gene TRBV9 combines with J gene TRBJ2-1, with D possibly called TRBD1 or TRBD2 (5 bases each). V was trimmed by 0 bases and J by 7 bases, leaving 14 bases between them. CDR1 is SGDLS, CDR2 YYNGEE, per germline. CDR3 length equals 15 residues. The CDR3 bases are TGTGCCAGCAGCGTAGTGGGGACCCCGGGGAATGAGCAGTTCTTC. It codes for CASSVVGTPGNEQFF. The variable domain in full, completed from reference TRBV9 and TRBJ2-1, reads DSGVTQTPKHLITATGQRVTLRCSPRSGDLSVYWYQQSLDQGLQFLIQYYNGEERAKGNILERFSAQQFPDLHSELNLSSLELGDSALYFCASSVVGTPGNEQFFGPGTRLTVL.

The V gene is TRBV5-6, the J gene TRBJ1-2; D gene unclear. The CDR3 contains 12 residues. V lost 1 base and J lost 8, with 9 bases in between. Germline lookup yields CDR1 SGHDT and CDR2 YYEEEE. The CDR3 here is CASSLSQLGYTF. For the CDR3, the DNA is TGTGCCAGCAGCTTGTCGCAGCTCGGCTACACCTTC.

The V call is TRBV7-2, the J call TRBJ2-3; TRBD2 might be the D (5 bases). The CDR3 has 15 amino acids. V lost 7 bases to trimming and J lost 1 base, with 15 bases between them. The germline gives CDR1 SGHTA, CDR2 FQGNSA. The CDR3 loop is CASTISATRTDTQYF. The CDR3 DNA reads TGTGCCAGCACGATTAGCGCTACCCGCACAGATACGCAGTATTTT.

V and J are TRBV7-3 and TRBJ1-1, with 8 bases aligning to TRBD1. The CDR3 extends over 16 amino acids. CDR1 and CDR2 from the germline V gene are SGHTA and FQGTGA. The V gene end was trimmed by 3 bases and the J gene end by 0 bases; junction bases not matched to a gene: 6. CDR3 nucleotide sequence: TGTGCCAGCAGCTTGGGGACAGGTGGCATGAACACTGAAGCTTTCTTT. Its translation: CASSLGTGGMNTEAFF.

The chain has TRBV24-1 and TRBJ2-1; no firm D call. The CDR3 sequence is 16 residues long. Germline V lookup: CDR1 KGHDR, CDR2 SFDVKD. The V and J ends lost 5 bases and 6 bases respectively, with 19 bases between them. The CDR3 loop is CATSVSGKATGNEQFF. In DNA form, the CDR3 reads TGTGCCACCAGTGTCTCGGGCAAAGCCACGGGCAATGAGCAGTTCTTC.

Worth noting for this clonotype: The junction departs from the called germline gene at one end, perhaps through a read error. This chain uses TRBV7-2 with TRBJ1-2; D unresolved. Per the germline V gene, CDR1 is SGHTA and CDR2 is FQGNSA. The CDR3 totals 16 residues. CDR3 in amino acids: CASSLGSGWGNNGYTF. The CDR3 coding sequence is TGTGCCAGCAGCTTAGGTTCGGGTTGGGGTAACAATGGCTACACCTTC.

This clonotype has only one observation. The chain recombines TRBV10-2 with TRBJ2-1; D possibly corresponds to TRBD2 (6 bases). Germline CDR1 reads WSHSY; CDR2 reads SAAADI. CDR3 length: 15 amino acids. Deletions cut 2 bases from V and 2 bases from J, with 10 bases between. The CDR3 nucleotides read TGCGCCAGCAGTGAGGAGGGCGGGGCCTACAATGAGCAGTTCTTC. This gives the protein CASSEEGGAYNEQFF.

This clonotype showed up just a few times. CDR3 residues: CATSRTYYEQYF. The CDR3 coding sequence is TGTGCCACCAGCCGGACTTACTACGAGCAGTACTTC. The V call is TRBV15, the J call TRBJ2-5; a possible D gene is TRBD2 (5 bases). The J call may be mistaken, given a closer DNA end match to TRBJ2-7. Per the germline V gene, CDR1 is LNHNV and CDR2 is YYDKDF (reference sequence). CDR3 length: 12 amino acids.

The chain uses TRBV20-1 and TRBJ2-3; 9 nucleotides line up with TRBD2. V dropped 6 bases and J dropped 5; count of bases not matched to a gene: 15. The germline CDR1 and CDR2 sequences are DFQATT and SNEGSKA (reference sequence). This CDR3 has 16 residues. The CDR3 is CSAPGLAGGPIDTQYF. The CDR3 DNA follows: TGCAGTGCCCCGGGACTGGCGGGGGGGCCTATAGATACGCAGTATTTT.

This clonotype was counted only a few times. The chain is built from TRBV20-1 and TRBJ2-1; 7 bases are shared with TRBD1. Germline V gene lookup returns CDR1 DFQATT and CDR2 SNEGSKA (reference sequence). This CDR3 has 17 amino acids. The V gene end was trimmed by 1 base and the J gene end by 8 bases; junction bases not matched to a gene: 17. CDR3 DNA: TGCAGTGCTAGAGGATTTGAGGGGACAGTATTATGGCATGAGCAGTTCTTC. Residues: CSARGFEGTVLWHEQFF.

The V gene is TRBV29-1, the J gene TRBJ2-5; D may be TRBD1 (5 bases). This CDR3 is built from 11 residues. Trimming shortened V by 5 bases and J by 2 bases, and 6 bases separated the two germline ends. In germline, CDR1 is SQVTM, CDR2 ANQGSEA. CDR3 in DNA: TGCAGCGTTAACAGGCAAGAGACCCAGTACTTC. It translates to CSVNRQETQYF.

This clonotype has only a few counts. V and J are TRBV7-6 and TRBJ2-7; 7 nucleotides align to TRBD2. The J call is uncertain, as TRBJ2-5 better fits the DNA end. CDR3 length: 13 residues. Germline V gene lookup returns CDR1 SGHVS and CDR2 FNYEAQ. For the CDR3, the DNA is TGTGCCAGCAGCTTAGAACCGGGGGGGACCCAGTACTTC. Encoded protein: CASSLEPGGTQYF.

The V call is TRBV5-6, the J call TRBJ2-3; a weak D match, TRBD1 (7 bases). The CDR3 runs to 13 residues. The V and J ends lost 6 bases and 5 bases respectively, with 13 bases between them. CDR1 and CDR2 from the germline V gene are SGHDT and YYEEEE. The CDR3 loop reads CASIRGAGDTQYF. The CDR3 nucleotides read TGTGCCAGCATCAGGGGGGCAGGAGATACGCAGTATTTT.

The chain joins TRBV20-1 to TRBJ2-3, with 7 bases matching TRBD1. There are 12 residues in the CDR3. From germline, CDR1 is DFQATT and CDR2 SNEGSKA (reference sequence). The ends lost 5 bases at V and 6 bases at J; junction bases unmatched: 5. This CDR3 is CSAGRDSDTQYF. The CDR3 coding sequence is TGCAGTGCTGGCCGGGACAGCGATACGCAGTATTTT.

This clonotype was observed a few times. The rearrangement links TRBV24-1 to TRBJ2-7; 11 nucleotides line up with TRBD1. The CDR3 spans 15 residues. The germline CDR1 and CDR2 sequences are KGHDR and SFDVKD. The trim removed 3 bases at V and 1 base at J, leaving 1 base unmatched. The CDR3 bases are TGTGCCACCAGTGATCGGGACAGGGGGTCCTACGAGCAGTACTTC. Amino acids: CATSDRDRGSYEQYF.

This sequence joins TRBV20-1 and TRBJ1-4; 8 bases fit TRBD1. Germline CDR1 is DFQATT and CDR2 is SNEGSKA (reference sequence). V lost 3 bases and J lost 7; bases outside the gene matches: 13. The CDR3 consists of 16 residues. CDR3 in DNA: TGCAGTGCTAGCCGCACCGAGAGGACAGGGAGTGAAAAACTGTTTTTT. Translation: CSASRTERTGSEKLFF.

This clonotype has only a few counts. The genes are TRBV7-9 and TRBJ1-6; D possibly corresponds to TRBD1 (5 bases). This CDR3 has 16 residues. The V end was cut by 8 bases, the J end by 3 bases, with 17 bases between. Germline V CDR1 and CDR2: SEHNR, FQNEAQ (reference sequence). CDR3 amino acids: CASDQGMGDYNSPLHF. CDR3 DNA: TGTGCCAGCGATCAGGGAATGGGGGACTATAATTCACCCCTCCACTTT.

This chain joins TRBV20-1 and TRBJ1-2, with 7 bases matching TRBD1. CDR1 is DFQATT and CDR2 is SNEGSKA in the germline V gene (reference sequence). With 0 bases clipped from V and 4 bases from J, the junction kept 8 bases outside the gene matches. This CDR3 spans 15 amino acids. CDR3 sequence reads: CSARDHRGPGYGYTF. The CDR3 coding sequence is TGCAGTGCTAGAGATCATAGGGGGCCGGGCTATGGCTACACCTTC.

The V gene is TRBV7-2, the J gene TRBJ2-5; D not certain. This CDR3 spans 15 amino acids. Germline V gives CDR1 SGHTA, CDR2 FQGNSA. The V and J ends lost 5 bases and 0 bases respectively, with 13 bases between them. The CDR3 protein is CASSPGRRYQETQYF. CDR3 DNA: TGTGCCAGCAGCCCTGGACGAAGGTACCAAGAGACCCAGTACTTC.

CDR3 in DNA: TGCGCCAGCAGCTCAGATATGGGTCTGGCGGGGGTCTACAATGAGCAGTTCTTC. Translated, it gives CASSSDMGLAGVYNEQFF. The chain carries TRBV4-1 and TRBJ2-1; the match to TRBD2 covers 7 bases. Germline CDR1 MGHRA, CDR2 YSYEKL. V lost 5 bases and J lost 3; bases outside the gene matches: 16. This CDR3 contains 18 residues.